This T cell receptor beta chain was identified in a study of T cell clones after liver transplantation. Whole-study findings and limits: Donor-reactive sequences fell more than third party-reactive ones, suggesting partial deletion.

Notes on this clone: What it binds is unknown.

The assay was immunoSEQ multiplex PCR, and TCRdb's table has in-frame clones only and misses some. This table holds more than 65,000 clones, under 90% found once. V was pared by 8 bases and J by 2 bases, with 9 bases of the junction left unmatched. Germline assignment: CDR1 LNHDA and CDR2 SQIVND (reference sequence). The CDR3 runs to 15 residues. The TCR originated in a human patient who received a liver transplant. The graft donor may account for some of the T cells. The chain employs TRBV19 and TRBJ1-5; 7 bases agree with TRBD1. The sample here was CD4+ T cells from blood, taken 12 months after liver transplant. CDR3 DNA: TGTGCCAGTGGCACACTAGGGACAGGCAATCAGCCCCAGCATTTT. Protein: CASGTLGTGNQPQHF. Full variable domain (missing parts from reference TRBV19 and TRBJ1-5): DGGITQSPKYLFRKEGQNVTLSCEQNLNHDAMYWYRQDPGQGLRLIYYSQIVNDFQKGDIAEGYSVSREKKESFPLTVTSAQKNPTAFYLCASGTLGTGNQPQHFGDGTRLSIL.